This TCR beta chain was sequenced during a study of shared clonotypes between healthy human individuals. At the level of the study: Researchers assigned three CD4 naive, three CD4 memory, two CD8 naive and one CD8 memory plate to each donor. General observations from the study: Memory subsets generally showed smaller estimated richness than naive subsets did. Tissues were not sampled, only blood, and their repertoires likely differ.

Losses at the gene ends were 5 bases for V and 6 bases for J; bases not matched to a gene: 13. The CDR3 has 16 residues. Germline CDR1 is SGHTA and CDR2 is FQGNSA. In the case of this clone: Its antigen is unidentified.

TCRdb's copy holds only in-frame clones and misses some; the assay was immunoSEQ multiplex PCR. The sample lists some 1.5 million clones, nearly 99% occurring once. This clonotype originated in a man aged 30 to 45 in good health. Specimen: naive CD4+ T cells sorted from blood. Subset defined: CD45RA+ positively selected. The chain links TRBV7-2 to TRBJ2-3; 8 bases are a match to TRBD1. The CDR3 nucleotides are TGTGCCAGCAGCGTATATGGGACAGGATGGAGCGATACGCAGTATTTT. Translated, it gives CASSVYGTGWSDTQYF.